The subject of this entry is one T cell receptor beta chain. What it binds is not known. V trimming: 2 bases; J trimming: 2 bases; junction bases outside the gene matches: 5. Germline CDR1 and CDR2: LGHNT and FRNRAP. The CDR3 is 16 amino acids. The data stem from a study of tumour-infiltrating T cells in Burkitt lymphoma. In the study overall: Patients covered every epidemiological subtype of Burkitt lymphoma. Repertoire clonality predicted overall and progression-free survival. General observations from the study: Public clonotypes, several, appeared across numerous Burkitt lymphoma patients.

TCRdb's copy holds only in-frame clones and misses some; the assay was immunoSEQ multiplex PCR. This sample has more than 45,000 clones, with around 29% found just once. The sample was tumor tissue. The clonotype originates from a human donor with Burkitt lymphoma. The chain joins TRBV12-5 to TRBJ2-3, with 9 bases lining up with TRBD2. CDR3 region: CASGLRRGGPTDTQYF. The CDR3 DNA follows: TGTGCTAGTGGTTTGAGGCGGGGGGGCCCCACAGATACGCAGTATTTT. The full variable domain, its missing parts supplied by reference TRBV12-5 and TRBJ2-3, is DARVTQTPRHKVTEMGQEVTMRCQPILGHNTVFWYRQTMMQGLELLAYFRNRAPLDDSGMPKDRFSAEMPDATLATLKIQPSEPRDSAVYFCASGLRRGGPTDTQYFGPGTRLTVL.